These 10 T cell receptor beta chains came from one sample sequenced in a study of early T cells in non-severe SARS-CoV-2 infection. Using its own MiXCR run on the 5' RACE reads, TCRdb lists one record per CDR3 protein. Here the sample spans some 60,000 distinct CDR3 sequences, roughly an eighth being singletons. The sequenced material came from whole blood. The receptors here all came from an adult who was a healthcare worker with PCR-confirmed SARS-CoV-2 infection or an uninfected control (not recorded which).

This clonotype was picked up many times. The J gene is TRBJ1-2, the V gene TRBV10-3; D is unclear. This CDR3 comprises 11 residues. Between the trimmed V and J ends, which lost 6 bases and 5 bases, there was a span of 7 bases. The germline CDR1 and CDR2 sequences are ENHRY and SYGVKD. The CDR3 coding sequence is TGTGCCATCAGGGGCCTTTATGGCTACACCTTC. This translates into CAIRGLYGYTF.

The sample holds many counts of this clonotype. CDR3 loop: CASSPRGTGNKPQHF. The CDR3 nucleotides are TGTGCCAGCAGCCCCAGAGGGACAGGGAATAAGCCCCAGCATTTT. V usage is TRBV28 and J usage is TRBJ1-5; TRBD1 matches 9 bases. CDR3 length equals 15 residues. V was pared by 6 bases and J by 8 bases, with 11 bases of the junction left unmatched. The V gene's germline CDR1 is MDHEN and CDR2 SYDVKM.

This chain links TRBV29-1 with TRBJ1-2, with D possibly being TRBD1 (5 bases). The CDR3 sequence is 12 residues long. The germline V and J ends were trimmed by 3 bases and 3 bases, with 8 bases remaining between them. Germline V gives CDR1 SQVTM, CDR2 ANQGSEA. CDR3 amino acids: CSVEGVYYGYTF. In nucleotides, the CDR3 is TGCAGCGTTGAGGGGGTCTACTATGGCTACACCTTC.

This clonotype showed up many times. J is TRBJ2-1 and V is TRBV7-3, with 8 bases matching TRBD1. V gave up 5 bases and J gave up 9 bases; unmatched junction bases: 9. The length of the CDR3 is 14 residues. Germline V lookup: CDR1 SGHTA, CDR2 FQGTGA. The CDR3 loop is CASSPDRGQSEQFF. The CDR3 coding sequence is TGTGCCAGCAGCCCCGACAGGGGCCAGAGTGAGCAGTTCTTC.

In its sample, this clonotype was seen many times. This chain uses TRBV29-1 with TRBJ1-1, with 7 bases lining up with TRBD1. CDR3 length equals 14 residues. Germline V gene sequence: CDR1 SQVTM, CDR2 ANQGSEA. With V trimmed by 8 bases and J by 2 bases, 11 bases remained unmatched. The CDR3 is CSLRGAGGNTEAFF. DNA of the CDR3: TGCAGCCTGCGAGGGGCAGGGGGTAACACTGAAGCTTTCTTT.

This clonotype was counted many times. The rearrangement links TRBV29-1 to TRBJ2-3; 7 bases align to TRBD1. CDR3 length: 14 amino acids. CDR1 is SQVTM and CDR2 is ANQGSEA in the germline V gene. V shed 7 bases and J 2 bases; nucleotides not matched to a gene: 9. This chain's CDR3 is CSGRQGPITDTQYF. Here the CDR3 DNA reads TGCAGCGGACGACAGGGCCCCATCACAGATACGCAGTATTTT.

This clonotype has a count of ten or more. The junction departs from germline at one end; a sequencing error may be responsible. The chain links TRBV5-1 to TRBJ1-6; 9 positions match TRBD1. Germline V gene data show CDR1 as SGHRS and CDR2 as YFSETQ. CDR3 size: 15 residues. The CDR3 DNA sequence: TGTGCCAGCAGCTTAGGACAGGGGAATAATTCACCCCTCCACTTT. It encodes CASSLGQGNNSPLHF.

The rearrangement joins TRBV5-1 to TRBJ1-1, with D maybe TRBD1 (5 bases). The germline V gene encodes CDR1 SGHRS and CDR2 YFSETQ. This CDR3 contains 15 residues. Between the trimmed V and J ends, which lost 7 bases and 5 bases, there was a span of 21 bases. CDR3 sequence reads: CASHSAQGMGTEAFF. The CDR3 coding sequence is TGCGCCAGCCATTCCGCCCAGGGAATGGGGACTGAAGCTTTCTTT.

This clonotype was recorded at least ten times. This chain joins TRBV3-1 and TRBJ1-2; no clear D. CDR3 length: 13 amino acids. V lost 1 base and J lost 1, with 4 bases in between. CDR1 is LGHDT, CDR2 YNNKEL, per germline (reference sequence). The CDR3 loop is CASSQGFNYGYTF. For the CDR3, the DNA is TGTGCCAGCAGCCAAGGATTTAACTATGGCTACACCTTC.

This clonotype was counted ten times or more. The rearrangement uses TRBV5-1 and TRBJ1-3, with 7 bases fitting TRBD1. CDR3 length equals 17 residues. Per the germline V gene, CDR1 is SGHRS and CDR2 is YFSETQ. V gave up 0 bases and J gave up 2 bases; unmatched junction bases: 8. CDR3 protein: CASSLAGQVRAGNTIYF. Here the CDR3 DNA reads TGCGCCAGCAGCTTGGCCGGACAGGTTAGGGCTGGAAACACCATATATTTT. The full variable domain, rest sourced from reference TRBV5-1 and TRBJ1-3, is KAGVTQTPRYLIKTRGQQVTLSCSPISGHRSVSWYQQTPGQGLQFLFEYFSETQRNKGNFPGRFSGRQFSNSRSEMNVSTLELGDSALYLCASSLAGQVRAGNTIYFGEGSWLTVV.